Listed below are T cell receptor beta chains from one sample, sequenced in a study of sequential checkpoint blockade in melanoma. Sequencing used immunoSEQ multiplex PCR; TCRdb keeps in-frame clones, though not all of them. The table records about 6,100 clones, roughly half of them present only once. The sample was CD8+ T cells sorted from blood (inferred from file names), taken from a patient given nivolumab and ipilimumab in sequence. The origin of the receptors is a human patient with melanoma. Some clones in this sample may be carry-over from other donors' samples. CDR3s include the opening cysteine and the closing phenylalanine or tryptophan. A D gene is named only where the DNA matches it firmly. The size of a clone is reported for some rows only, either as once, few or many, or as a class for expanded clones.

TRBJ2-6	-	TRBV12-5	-	CASGKSGQSRANVLTF	TGTGCTAGTGGTAAATCTGGACAAAGTCGGGCCAACGTCCTGACTTTC
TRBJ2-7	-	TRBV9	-	CASSQGISYEQYF	TGTGCCAGCAGCCAGGGGATCTCCTACGAGCAGTACTTC
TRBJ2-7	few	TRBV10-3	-	CAISESERGPSYEQYF	TGTGCCATCAGTGAGTCCGAGAGAGGCCCCTCCTACGAGCAGTACTTC
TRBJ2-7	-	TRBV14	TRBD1	CASSQAGQGSYEQYF	TGTGCCAGCAGCCAAGCGGGACAGGGGTCCTACGAGCAGTACTTC
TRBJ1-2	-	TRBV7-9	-	CASSSTGVRYGYTF	TGTGCCAGCAGCTCGACGGGGGTTCGTTATGGCTACACCTTC
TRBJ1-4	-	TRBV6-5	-	CASSYDGGNEKLFF	TGTGCCAGCAGTTACGACGGGGGGAATGAAAAACTGTTTTTT
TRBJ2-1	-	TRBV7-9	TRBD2	CASSQGLAEQFF	TGTGCCAGCAGCCAGGGACTAGCGGAGCAGTTCTTC
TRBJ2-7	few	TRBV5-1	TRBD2	CASSLRLAGSSYEQYF	TGCGCCAGCAGCTTGCGTCTAGCGGGGAGTAGCTACGAGCAGTACTTC
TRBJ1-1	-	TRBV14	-	CASSRTAYTEAFF	TGTGCCAGCAGTCGGACAGCCTACACTGAAGCTTTCTTT
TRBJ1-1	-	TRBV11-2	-	CASSQEGALATEAFF	TGTGCCAGCAGCCAAGAAGGGGCCCTCGCGACTGAAGCTTTCTTT
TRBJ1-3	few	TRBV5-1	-	CASSPGGGNTIYF	TGCGCCAGCAGCCCCGGGGGTGGAAACACCATATATTTT
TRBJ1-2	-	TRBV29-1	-	CSAQGDTGTDPYGYTF	TGCAGCGCCCAGGGAGACACAGGGACGGATCCCTATGGCTACACCTTC
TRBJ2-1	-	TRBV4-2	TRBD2	CASSRGAGINEQFF	TGTGCCAGCAGCCGGGGAGCGGGGATAAATGAGCAGTTCTTC
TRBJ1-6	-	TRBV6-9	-	CASRALEGGNSPLHF	TGTGCCAGCAGGGCCCTCGAGGGAGGGAATTCACCCCTCCACTTT
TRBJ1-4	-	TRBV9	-	CASSVAEGLNEKLFF	TGTGCCAGCAGCGTAGCTGAAGGACTTAATGAAAAACTGTTTTTT
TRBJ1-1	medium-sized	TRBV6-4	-	CASSSDEDTEAFF	TGTGCCAGCAGTAGCGATGAGGACACTGAAGCTTTCTTT
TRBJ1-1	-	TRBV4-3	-	CASSQDRAGNTEAFF	TGCGCCAGCAGCCAAGATCGAGCAGGGAACACTGAAGCTTTCTTT
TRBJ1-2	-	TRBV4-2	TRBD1	CASSLVVGQGAPRGGYTF	TGTGCCAGCAGCCTTGTCGTCGGACAGGGGGCTCCGAGGGGTGGCTACACCTTC
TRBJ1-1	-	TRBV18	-	CASSPTRMNTEAFF	TGTGCCAGCTCACCAACCAGGATGAACACTGAAGCTTTCTTT
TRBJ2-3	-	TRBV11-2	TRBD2	CASSARLAGTDTQYF	TGTGCCAGCAGCGCCCGACTAGCGGGCACAGATACGCAGTATTTT
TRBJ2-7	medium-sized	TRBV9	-	CASSVRDTALDEQYF	TGTGCCAGCAGCGTTCGCGACACTGCCTTGGACGAGCAGTACTTC
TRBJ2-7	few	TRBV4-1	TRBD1	CASSQMGEGAAYEQYF	TGCGCCAGCAGCCAGATGGGAGAGGGGGCAGCCTACGAGCAGTACTTC
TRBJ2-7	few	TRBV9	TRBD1	CASSGPTGDEQYF	TGTGCCAGCAGCGGTCCTACAGGGGACGAGCAGTACTTC